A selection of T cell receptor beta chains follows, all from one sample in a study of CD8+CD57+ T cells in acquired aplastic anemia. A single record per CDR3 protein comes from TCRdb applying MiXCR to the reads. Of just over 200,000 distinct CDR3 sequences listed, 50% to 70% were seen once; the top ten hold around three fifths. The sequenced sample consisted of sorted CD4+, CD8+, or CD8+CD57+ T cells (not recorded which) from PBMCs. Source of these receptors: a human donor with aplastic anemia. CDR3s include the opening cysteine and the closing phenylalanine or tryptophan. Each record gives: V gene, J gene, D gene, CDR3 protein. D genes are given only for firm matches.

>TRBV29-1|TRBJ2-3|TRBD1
CSVWDRGPTDTQYF
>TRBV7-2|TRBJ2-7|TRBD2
CASSTLAGGLEQYF
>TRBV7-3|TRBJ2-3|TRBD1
CASSLDRADTQYF
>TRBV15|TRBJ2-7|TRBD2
CATSSEFSGTSYYEQYF
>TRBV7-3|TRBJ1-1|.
CASSLTSGNTEAFF
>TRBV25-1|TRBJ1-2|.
CASSEWGRETELGYTF
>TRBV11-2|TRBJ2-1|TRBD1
CASSLDRWTGKGNEQFF
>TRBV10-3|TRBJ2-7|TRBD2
CASSKTGTSGDYEQYF
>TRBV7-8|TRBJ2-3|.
CASSLGGLSTDTQYF
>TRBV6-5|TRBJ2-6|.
CASLSSGANVLTF
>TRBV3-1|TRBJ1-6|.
CASSQEQLYNSPLHF
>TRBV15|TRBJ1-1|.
CATSRAGLNTEAFF
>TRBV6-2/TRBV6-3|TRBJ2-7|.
CASSHNPYEQYF
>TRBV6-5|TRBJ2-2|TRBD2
CASSSPGGVTGELFF
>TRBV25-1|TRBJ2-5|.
CASSGRGSGWETQYF
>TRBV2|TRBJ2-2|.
CASSQSYTGELFF
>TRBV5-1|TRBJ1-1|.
CASSLAPKNTEAFF
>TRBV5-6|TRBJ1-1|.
CASKVSMNTEAFF
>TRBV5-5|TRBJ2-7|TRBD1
CASSSGQGRDEQYF
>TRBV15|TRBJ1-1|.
CATSLGAGVNTEAFF
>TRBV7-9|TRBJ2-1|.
CASSFSGTDEQFF